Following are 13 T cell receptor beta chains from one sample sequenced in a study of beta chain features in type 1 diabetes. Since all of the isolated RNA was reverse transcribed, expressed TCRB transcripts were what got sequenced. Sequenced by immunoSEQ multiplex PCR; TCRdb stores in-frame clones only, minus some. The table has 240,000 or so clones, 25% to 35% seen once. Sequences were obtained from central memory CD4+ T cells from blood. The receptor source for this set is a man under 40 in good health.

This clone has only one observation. CDR3 bases: TGTGCCAGCAGCGTAGATTCTGAGGCTGGTGGCTACACCTTC. This encodes CASSVDSEAGGYTF. The genes are TRBV9 and TRBJ1-2; D is uncertain. This CDR3 has 14 amino acids. The germline V gene encodes CDR1 SGDLS and CDR2 YYNGEE. The V gene lost 0 bases and the J gene lost 7 bases, with 13 bases spanning the gap. The full variable domain, rest sourced from reference TRBV9 and TRBJ1-2, is DSGVTQTPKHLITATGQRVTLRCSPRSGDLSVYWYQQSLDQGLQFLIQYYNGEERAKGNILERFSAQQFPDLHSELNLSSLELGDSALYFCASSVDSEAGGYTFGSGTRLTVV.

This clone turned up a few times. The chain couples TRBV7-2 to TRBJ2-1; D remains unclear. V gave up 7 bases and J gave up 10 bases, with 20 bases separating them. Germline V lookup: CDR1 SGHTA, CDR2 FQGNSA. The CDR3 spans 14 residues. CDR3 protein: CASTPGGLSHEQFF. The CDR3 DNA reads TGTGCCAGCACACCGGGCGGCCTATCCCACGAGCAGTTCTTC. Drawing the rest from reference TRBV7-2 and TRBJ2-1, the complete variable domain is GAGVSQSPSNKVTEKGKDVELRCDPISGHTALYWYRQSLGQGLEFLIYFQGNSAPDKSGLPSDRFSAERTGGSVSTLTIQRTQQEDSAVYLCASTPGGLSHEQFFGPGTRLTVL.

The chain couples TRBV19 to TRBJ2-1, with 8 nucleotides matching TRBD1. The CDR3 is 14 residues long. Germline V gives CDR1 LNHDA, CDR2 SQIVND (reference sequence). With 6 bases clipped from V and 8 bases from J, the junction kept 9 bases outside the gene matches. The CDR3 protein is CASSLDRVVDEQFF. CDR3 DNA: TGTGCCAGTAGCCTGGACAGGGTGGTGGATGAGCAGTTCTTC.

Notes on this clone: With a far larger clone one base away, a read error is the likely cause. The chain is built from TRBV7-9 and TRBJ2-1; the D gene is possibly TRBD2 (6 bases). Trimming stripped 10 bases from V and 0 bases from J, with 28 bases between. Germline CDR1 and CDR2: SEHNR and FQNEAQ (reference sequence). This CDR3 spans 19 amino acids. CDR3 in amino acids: CATSPRVAGTRSSYNEQFF. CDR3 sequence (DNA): TGTGCCACTTCGCCCCGAGTGGCGGGGACGAGGAGCTCCTACAATGAGCAGTTCTTC.

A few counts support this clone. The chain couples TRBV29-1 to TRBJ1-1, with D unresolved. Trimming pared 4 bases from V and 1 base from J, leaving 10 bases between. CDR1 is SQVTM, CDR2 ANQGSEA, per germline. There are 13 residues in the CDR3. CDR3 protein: CSVVRATNTEAFF. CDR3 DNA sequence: TGCAGCGTTGTCAGAGCAACGAACACTGAAGCTTTCTTT. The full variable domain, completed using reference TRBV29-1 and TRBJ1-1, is SAVISQKPSRDICQRGTSLTIQCQVDSQVTMMFWYRQQPGQSLTLIATANQGSEATYESGFVIDKFPISRPNLTFSTLTVSNMSPEDSSIYLCSVVRATNTEAFFGQGTRLTVV.

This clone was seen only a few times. Written as DNA, the CDR3 is TGTGCCAGCAGCTTCCGGGGTGCGGACATTCAGTACTTC. It is translated as CASSFRGADIQYF. The chain employs TRBV7-8 and TRBJ2-4; possibly TRBD2 for D (5 bases). There are 13 residues in the CDR3. Germline CDR1 and CDR2: SGHVS and FQNEAQ. V was shortened by 3 bases and J by 8 bases, with 11 bases between the two germline ends.

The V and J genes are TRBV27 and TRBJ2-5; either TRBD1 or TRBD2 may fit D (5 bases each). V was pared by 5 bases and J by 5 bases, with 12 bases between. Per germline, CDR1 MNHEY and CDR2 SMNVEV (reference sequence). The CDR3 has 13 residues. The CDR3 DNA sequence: TGTGCCAGCAGTGTGGGGTGGGGGGAGACCCAGTACTTC. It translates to CASSVGWGETQYF.

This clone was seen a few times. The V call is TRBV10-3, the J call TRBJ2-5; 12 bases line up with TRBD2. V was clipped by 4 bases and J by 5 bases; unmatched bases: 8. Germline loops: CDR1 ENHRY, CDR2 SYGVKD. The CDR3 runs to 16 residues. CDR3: CAISGTSGVLKETQYF. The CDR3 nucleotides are TGTGCCATCAGTGGGACTAGCGGGGTGCTGAAGGAGACCCAGTACTTC.

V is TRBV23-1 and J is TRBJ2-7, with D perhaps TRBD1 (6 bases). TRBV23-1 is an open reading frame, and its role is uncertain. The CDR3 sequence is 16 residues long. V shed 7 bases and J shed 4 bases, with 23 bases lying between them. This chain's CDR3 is CASNLIYRELTYEQYF. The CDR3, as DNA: TGCGCCAGCAACCTCATATACAGGGAGTTAACTTACGAGCAGTACTTC.

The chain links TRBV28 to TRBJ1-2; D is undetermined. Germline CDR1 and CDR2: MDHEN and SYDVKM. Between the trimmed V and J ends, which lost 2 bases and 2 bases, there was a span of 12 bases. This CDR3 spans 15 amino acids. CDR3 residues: CASSLGFGRNYGYTF. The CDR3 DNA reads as TGTGCCAGCAGTTTAGGGTTTGGCAGGAACTATGGCTACACCTTC.

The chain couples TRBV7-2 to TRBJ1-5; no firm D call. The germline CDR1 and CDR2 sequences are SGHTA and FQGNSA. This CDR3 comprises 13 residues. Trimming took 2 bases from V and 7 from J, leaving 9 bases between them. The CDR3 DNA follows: TGTGCCAGCAGCTTACATGGGAACCAGCCCCAGCATTTT. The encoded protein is CASSLHGNQPQHF.

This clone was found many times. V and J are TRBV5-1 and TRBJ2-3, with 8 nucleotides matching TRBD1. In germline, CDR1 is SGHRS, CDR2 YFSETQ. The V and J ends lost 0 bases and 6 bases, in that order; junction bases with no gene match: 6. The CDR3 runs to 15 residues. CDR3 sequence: CASSLGQGAWDTQYF. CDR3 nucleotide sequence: TGCGCCAGCAGCTTGGGGCAGGGGGCCTGGGATACGCAGTATTTT.

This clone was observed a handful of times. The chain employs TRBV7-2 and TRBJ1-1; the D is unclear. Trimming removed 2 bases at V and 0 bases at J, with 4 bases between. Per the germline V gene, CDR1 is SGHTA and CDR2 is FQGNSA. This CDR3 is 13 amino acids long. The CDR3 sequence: CASSLHMNTEAFF. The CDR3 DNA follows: TGTGCCAGCAGCTTACACATGAACACTGAAGCTTTCTTT.